This TCR beta chain was obtained from a study of coeliac disease (dated by TCRdb to between 2021 and 2024). General notes on the study: Next-generation sequencing of rearranged TRB and TRG CDR3 regions was applied to small intestinal lymphocyte fractions from coeliac and non-coeliac patients. A total of 30 or so patients were included in the full study, of whom around 22 had serologically confirmed coeliac disease and 8 were controls with non-small intestinal disorders. The aim was to characterise TR repertoires of small intestinal T cells in active, refractory type I and gluten-free-diet-treated coeliac disease. TRB sequencing was successfully performed on samples from around 30 subjects, among which about two dozen paired bulk unsorted intraepithelial and lamina propria cell samples were included.

Aliquots of roughly 530,000 cells were frozen in DMSO/FBS in liquid nitrogen, and a single aliquot per fraction was used for sequencing. Every one of the 30 study patients had an endoscopy and a small intestinal biopsy. Intraepithelial cells were released from biopsies by stirring for one hour at 37 degrees C in RPMI containing EGTA, MgCl2 and 1% FBS. The Qiagen DNeasy blood extraction kit was used to extract genomic DNA from the frozen unsorted cell fractions. As concerns this clone: The clone's antigen remains unknown. One base away there is no much larger clone; base qualities are not given.

Summary of the overall study and its limitations: In the authors' view, the approach was unsuitable for unbiased detection of gliadin-specific T cells, since gliadin-specific T cells are scarce and rarely shared between patients. High-purity fractions were not obtained when intraepithelial cells were separated from lamina propria cells, so cross-contamination between compartments was possible. TRB repertoires were largely private; most amino acid sequences were unique to one sample, and V-gene usage did not differ significantly by disease group. Active coeliac intraepithelial and lamina propria samples had lower TRB and TRG repertoire clonality than controls, suggesting that diverse T cells were recruited.

Library construction relied on the immunoSEQ multiplex PCR assay. In a multiplexed PCR, the TR loci were amplified; reverse primers were designed against J gene segments, whereas forward primers were designed against V gene segments. The amplified CDR3 regions were sequenced using the Illumina HiSeq System. In the authors' own workflow: To strip out PCR and sequencing errors and collapse the data into unique sequences, a nearest-neighbour algorithm merged closely related reads. Two measures summarised the repertoires: clonality, and T cell density, defined as TR molecules per amount of genomic DNA input. CDR3 amino acid sequences present in at least 80% of unsorted samples were defined as public TRs and were then tested for differential abundance between coeliac and control samples. Kruskal-Wallis tests followed by Dunn post-tests were used to test for differences in clonality and density between disease groups. TCRdb retrieved this table from immuneACCESS and kept in-frame rearrangements only. Not all clones are present; in checked studies, unresolved V genes account for under half, and no reason is known for the remainder. V and J calls plus clone size are reproduced from that table; the DNA served to infer D and trimming. Here the sample has roughly 1,300 clones; approximately 52% occur a single time. Clones ranked in the top ten supply approximately 25% of the sample.

Material for sequencing was intraepithelial lymphocytes from the gut. This specimen's cell subset or site label, per the study, means: intraepithelial cell (IEC) fraction of small intestinal biopsy. The sequence derives from a man in his 70s without celiac disease.

The DNA sequence follows: TGTGCCAGCAGCTTAGGGACAGGGCCCCCGTACAATGAGCAGTTCTTC. This is translated as CASSLGTGPPYNEQFF. The sequence is built from TRBV7-3 and TRBJ2-1, with 9 junctional bases fitting TRBD1. V lost 2 bases and J lost 4 bases, and the count of bases not matched to a germline gene is 6. Counted from cysteine to phenylalanine, this CDR3 has 16 amino acids. Only CDR3 DNA is held: 48 bases, read in frame from base 1. The germline V gene specifies SGHTA as CDR1 and FQGTGA as CDR2. Where the CDR3 stops, the reference TRBV7-3 and TRBJ2-1 genes take over; the full variable domain is GAGVSQTPSNKVTEKGKYVELRCDPISGHTALYWYRQSLGQGPEFLIYFQGTGAADDSGLPNDRFFAVRPEGSVSTLKIQRTERGDSAVYLCASSLGTGPPYNEQFFGPGTRLTVL.